This T cell receptor beta chain came from a study of T cell repertoires in cytomegalovirus infection. General study findings and limits: The study identified carriers of CMV plus the relevant HLA from cumulative public TCR beta family frequency. HLA-C-restricted CMV-specific TCR beta clonotypes were dominant in the ex vivo response.

Trimming removed 0 bases from V and 3 bases from J, with 8 bases in between. The CDR3 has 14 residues. The V gene's germline CDR1 is LNHNV and CDR2 YYDKDF (reference sequence). Via MiXCR, TCRdb re-called the reads, giving one row per CDR3 protein. Of 250,000 to 300,000 distinct CDR3 sequences detected, under 25% appear once; the ten largest clones hold approximately 19%. This clonotype has just a few counts. The antigen is undetermined. The chain links TRBV15 to TRBJ1-2, with unresolved D. This receptor was obtained from a human donor in good health (CMV status not recorded). Some clones in this sample may be carry-over from other donors' samples. Sequencing was performed on cultured PBMCs, taken from culture after CMV antigen stimulation. The CDR3 here is CATSREGYDYGYTF. The DNA of the CDR3 is TGTGCCACCAGCAGAGAGGGGTATGACTATGGCTACACCTTC.